The T cell receptor beta chain under discussion was sequenced for a study of T-cell reconstitution after alpha-beta-depleted transplantation in children listed by TCRdb under 2016. General notes on the study: The study quantitatively tracked T-cell immune reconstitution after TCRalphabeta/CD19-depleted allogeneic hematopoietic cell transplantation in children using TCR repertoire profiling.

In the germline V gene, CDR1 corresponds to SGHDT and CDR2 to YYEEEE. V ends up 1 base short and J 4 bases short, with an unmatched junction base count of 4. The CDR3 sequence holds 15 residues, the cysteine and phenylalanine included. Of the read, only the CDR3 DNA is kept; its 45 bases are in frame from base 1. The label giving this sample's treatment or condition can be read as: allogeneic hematopoietic cell transplantation with graft depleted of TCRalphabeta T cells and CD19 B cells. The children who served as transplant recipients had been given grafts of TCRalphabeta/CD19-depleted allogeneic hematopoietic cells. Libraries came from PCR. For sequencing, an Illumina HiSeq 2500 was employed. TCR libraries were prepared with molecular barcoding, using unique molecular identifiers to normalize TCRbeta repertoire quantification. TCRdb reprocessed the public reads (quality trimming at Q25 with fastp, clone calling with MiXCR) and kept in-frame beta chains. When rows share a CDR3 protein, they turn into one entry using the most common DNA and genes. This sample gives about 580,000 distinct CDR3 sequences in total; around 23% of them show up just once. Of the sample, approximately 14% falls within the top ten clones.

The research as a whole found: Over the following months the frequencies of hyperexpanded clones went down, and after one year T-cell counts and TCRbeta diversity were mostly credited to newly produced T cells. The apparently early recovery of alphabetaT-cell counts about two months after transplant reportedly depended on only several hundred rapidly expanded clones that came from non-depleted graft cells. In some patients, the high TCRbeta diversity seen at day 60 was put down to recipient T cells and intrathymic progenitors that had survived conditioning.

On this clonotype: The antigen it binds to is not known. No much larger clonotype is one base removed from it; base qualities were not supplied.

The chain is assembled from TRBV5-6 and TRBJ2-2; 7 bases in the middle match TRBD1. The TCR originated in a boy under two years old who had a stem cell transplant for acute myeloid leukemia, so the T cells may come from the graft donor. Source: PBMCs, mostly from graft donor cells, taken 360 days after TCRalphabeta/CD19-depleted stem cell transplant. The CDR3 region has the sequence CASSLFSGGTGELFF. The DNA is TGTGCCAGCAGCTTGTTTTCAGGGGGCACCGGGGAGCTGTTTTTT.